This T cell receptor beta chain is drawn from a study of blood T cells in healthy people across ages. Findings and caveats of the study: Per million T cells, the diversity of TCR beta decreased roughly linearly as age advanced.

Details on this clonotype: No antigen is known for it.

The second PCR ran about 6 to 11 cycles with a sample-barcoded 5' primer and J-beta primers. Every cDNA molecule bore a tag from a template-switch adaptor containing 12 random nucleotides. Sequencing of every sample gave 2.5 million or more CDR3-containing paired-end reads. TCRdb recomputed calls from the 5' RACE reads with MiXCR, one row per CDR3 protein. Counted here are around 940,000 distinct CDR3 sequences, roughly half occurring once; the ten biggest clones make up about a fifth. V was pared by 1 base and J by 11 bases, with 18 bases between. The CDR3 runs to 14 residues. Germline loops: CDR1 SGDLS, CDR2 YYNGEE. Every sample gave at least 6 micrograms of total RNA when it was extracted.

The source is a woman in her fifties or sixties in good health. This chain joins TRBV9 and TRBJ2-5, with D perhaps TRBD2 (5 bases). Sample: blood. The CDR3 sequence: CASSVKDFSREQYF. The CDR3 bases are TGTGCCAGCAGCGTAAAGGACTTTAGCAGAGAGCAGTACTTC.